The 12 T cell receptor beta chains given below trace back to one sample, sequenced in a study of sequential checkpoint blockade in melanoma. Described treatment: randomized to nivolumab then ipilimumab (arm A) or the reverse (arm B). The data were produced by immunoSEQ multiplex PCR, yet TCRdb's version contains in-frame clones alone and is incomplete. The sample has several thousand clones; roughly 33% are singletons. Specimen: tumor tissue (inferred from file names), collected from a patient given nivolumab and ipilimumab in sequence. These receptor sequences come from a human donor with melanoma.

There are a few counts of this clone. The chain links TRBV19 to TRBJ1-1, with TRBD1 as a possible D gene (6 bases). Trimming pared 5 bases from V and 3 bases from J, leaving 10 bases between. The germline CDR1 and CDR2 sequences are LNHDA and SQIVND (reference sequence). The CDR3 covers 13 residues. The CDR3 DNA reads TGTGCCAGTAGTTCAGGGGAATACACTGAAGCTTTCTTT. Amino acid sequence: CASSSGEYTEAFF.

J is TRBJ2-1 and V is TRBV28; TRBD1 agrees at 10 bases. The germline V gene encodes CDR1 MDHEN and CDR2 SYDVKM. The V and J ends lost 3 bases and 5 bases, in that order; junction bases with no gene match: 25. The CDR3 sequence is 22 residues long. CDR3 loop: CASSFSYAGFITGQGGDNEQFF. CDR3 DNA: TGTGCCAGCAGTTTCTCGTATGCGGGGTTTATTACAGGACAGGGGGGAGACAATGAGCAGTTCTTC.

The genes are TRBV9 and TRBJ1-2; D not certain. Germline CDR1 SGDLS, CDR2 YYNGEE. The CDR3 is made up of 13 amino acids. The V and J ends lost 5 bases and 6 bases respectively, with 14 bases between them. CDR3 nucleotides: TGTGCCAGCAGTGCTCAAGGAAGGGATGGCTACACCTTC. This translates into CASSAQGRDGYTF.

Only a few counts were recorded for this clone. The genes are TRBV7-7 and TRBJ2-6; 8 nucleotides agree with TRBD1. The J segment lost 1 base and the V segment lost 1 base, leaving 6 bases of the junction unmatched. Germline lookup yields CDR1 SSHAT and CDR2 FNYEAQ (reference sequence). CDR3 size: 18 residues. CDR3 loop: CASSLEGRGRSGANVLTF. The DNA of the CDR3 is TGTGCCAGCAGCTTAGAAGGCAGGGGGCGTTCTGGGGCCAACGTCCTGACTTTC.

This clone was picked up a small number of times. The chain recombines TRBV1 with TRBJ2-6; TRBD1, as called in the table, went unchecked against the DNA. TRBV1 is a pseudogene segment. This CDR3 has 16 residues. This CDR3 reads CASSQHTGTGANVLTF. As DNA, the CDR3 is TGCGCCAGCAGCCAGCACACAGGAACCGGGGCCAACGTCCTGACTTTC.

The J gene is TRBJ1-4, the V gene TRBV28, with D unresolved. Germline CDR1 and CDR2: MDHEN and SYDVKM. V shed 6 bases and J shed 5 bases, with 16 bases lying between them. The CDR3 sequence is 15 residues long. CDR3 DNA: TGTGCCAGCAGAGGAGAGCTGGGGAGGAATGAAAAACTGTTTTTT. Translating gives CASRGELGRNEKLFF.

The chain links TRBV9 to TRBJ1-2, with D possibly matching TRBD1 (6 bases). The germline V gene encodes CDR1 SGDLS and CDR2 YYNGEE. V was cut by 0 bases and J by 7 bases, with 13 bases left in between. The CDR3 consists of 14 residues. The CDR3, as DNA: TGTGCCAGCAGCGTAGGAAGGGGGGCTGGTGGCTACACCTTC. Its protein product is CASSVGRGAGGYTF.

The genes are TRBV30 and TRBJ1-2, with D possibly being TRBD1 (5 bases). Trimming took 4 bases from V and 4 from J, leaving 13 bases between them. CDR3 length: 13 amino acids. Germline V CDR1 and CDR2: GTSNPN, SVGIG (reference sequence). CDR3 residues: CAWTDGHRYGYTF. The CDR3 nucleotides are TGTGCCTGGACCGATGGACACCGCTATGGCTACACCTTC. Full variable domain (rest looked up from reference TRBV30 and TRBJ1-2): SQTIHQWPATLVQPVGSPLSLECTVEGTSNPNLYWYRQAAGRGLQLLFYSVGIGQISSEVPQNLSASRPQDRQFILSSKKLLLSDSGFYLCAWTDGHRYGYTFGSGTRLTVV.

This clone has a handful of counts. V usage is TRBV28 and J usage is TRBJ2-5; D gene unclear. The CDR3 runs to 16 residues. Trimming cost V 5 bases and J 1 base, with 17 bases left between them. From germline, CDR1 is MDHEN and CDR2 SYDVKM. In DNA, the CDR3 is TGTGCCAGCAGTACAAAGAGGCTCGATGTCCAAGAGACCCAGTACTTC. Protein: CASSTKRLDVQETQYF.

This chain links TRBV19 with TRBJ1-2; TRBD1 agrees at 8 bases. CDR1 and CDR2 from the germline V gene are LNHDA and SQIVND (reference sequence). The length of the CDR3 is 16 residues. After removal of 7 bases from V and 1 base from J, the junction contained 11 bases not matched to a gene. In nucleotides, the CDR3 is TGTGCCAGTACCCGGGACAGGAGCTCCCGTAACTATGGCTACACCTTC. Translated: CASTRDRSSRNYGYTF.

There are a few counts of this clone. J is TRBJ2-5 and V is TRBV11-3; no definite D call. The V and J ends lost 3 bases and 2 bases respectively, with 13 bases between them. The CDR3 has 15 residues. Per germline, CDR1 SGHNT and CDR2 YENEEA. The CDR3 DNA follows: TGTGCCAGCAGCTTGGGCTTGGGATCTCAAGAGACCCAGTACTTC. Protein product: CASSLGLGSQETQYF.

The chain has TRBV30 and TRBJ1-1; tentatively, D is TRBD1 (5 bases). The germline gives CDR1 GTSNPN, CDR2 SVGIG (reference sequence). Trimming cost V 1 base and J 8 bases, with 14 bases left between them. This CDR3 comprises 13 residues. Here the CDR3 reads CAWSEDRGTEAFF. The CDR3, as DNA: TGTGCCTGGAGTGAGGATCGGGGGACGGAAGCTTTCTTT.